These T cell receptor beta chains were read from a single sample in a study of identical twins. TCRdb processed the 5' RACE reads anew with MiXCR; each CDR3 protein has one entry. The sample records around 680,000 distinct CDR3 sequences, around 8.6% being singletons. The sample was also linked to a second study, of yellow fever vaccine responses in identical twins.

The specimen sequenced was PBMCs. These receptors were taken from a woman in her late teens or twenties in good health. CDR3s include the opening cysteine and the closing phenylalanine or tryptophan. The D gene is left open where the match is weak. Part of the rows lack a size; the others show once, few, many or a class for expanded clones.

j_gene: TRBJ1-4
v_gene: TRBV10-3
d_gene: TRBD1
abundance: few
len: 13
CDR3nt: TGTGCCATCAGCGACCGGGACAGTGAAAAACTGTTTTTT
CDR3aa: CAISDRDSEKLFF

j_gene: TRBJ1-4
v_gene: TRBV25-1
d_gene: TRBD1
abundance: few
len: 16
CDR3nt: TGTGCCAGCTTTATAATAGCCGGGACAGGGAGTGAAAAACTGTTTTTT
CDR3aa: CASFIIAGTGSEKLFF

j_gene: TRBJ1-1
v_gene: TRBV12-3/TRBV12-4
d_gene: .
abundance: many
len: 12
CDR3nt: TGTGCCAGCACTACTCTAGGCACTGAAGCTTTCTTT
CDR3aa: CASTTLGTEAFF

j_gene: TRBJ2-7
v_gene: TRBV4-3
d_gene: .
abundance: .
len: 14
CDR3nt: TGCGCCAGCAGCCGGGACTCCCATCCCGGCGAGCAGTACTTC
CDR3aa: CASSRDSHPGEQYF

j_gene: TRBJ2-7
v_gene: TRBV12-3/TRBV12-4
d_gene: TRBD1
abundance: many
len: 13
CDR3nt: TGTGCCAGCGGAGGACAGGGGGCTCGGGAGCAGTACTTC
CDR3aa: CASGGQGAREQYF

j_gene: TRBJ2-2
v_gene: TRBV10-3
d_gene: .
abundance: .
len: 13
CDR3nt: TGTGCCATCAGCGTAGAGAACACCGGGGAGCTGTTTTTT
CDR3aa: CAISVENTGELFF

j_gene: TRBJ2-7
v_gene: TRBV6-5
d_gene: .
abundance: many
len: 15
CDR3nt: TGTGCCAGCAGTTACTCTAGGCGGAAGGTCTACGAGCAGTACTTC
CDR3aa: CASSYSRRKVYEQYF

j_gene: TRBJ2-1
v_gene: TRBV7-3
d_gene: TRBD2
abundance: few
len: 15
CDR3nt: TGTGCCAGCAGCTCGTCTAGCGGGGAGTACAATGAGCAGTTCTTC
CDR3aa: CASSSSSGEYNEQFF

j_gene: TRBJ2-1
v_gene: TRBV7-9
d_gene: .
abundance: many
len: 16
CDR3nt: TGTGCCAGCAGCCCAGACCTAGCCAACTCCTACAATGAGCAGTTCTTC
CDR3aa: CASSPDLANSYNEQFF

j_gene: TRBJ2-1
v_gene: TRBV5-6
d_gene: TRBD1
abundance: many
len: 16
CDR3nt: TGTGCCAGCAGCTTGGCCGACAGGGCCCTGATGAAAGAGCAGTTCTTC
CDR3aa: CASSLADRALMKEQFF

j_gene: TRBJ2-7
v_gene: TRBV20-1
d_gene: TRBD1
abundance: .
len: 12
CDR3nt: TGCAGTGCGGAGGGACAGGAGTACGAGCAGTACTTC
CDR3aa: CSAEGQEYEQYF

j_gene: TRBJ2-1
v_gene: TRBV12-3/TRBV12-4
d_gene: .
abundance: few
len: 16
CDR3nt: TGTGCCAGCAGTTTAGTAGCGCTGCAGGGTAACAATGAGCAGTTCTTC
CDR3aa: CASSLVALQGNNEQFF

j_gene: TRBJ2-7
v_gene: TRBV5-1
d_gene: TRBD1
abundance: few
len: 17
CDR3nt: TGCGCCAGCAGCTTGGCCGCGGGACAGGGGATATCCTACGAGCAGTACTTC
CDR3aa: CASSLAAGQGISYEQYF

j_gene: TRBJ2-7
v_gene: TRBV4-2
d_gene: TRBD2
abundance: many
len: 16
CDR3nt: TGTGCCAGCAGCCAGAGAGCTAGCGGGGGGTCCTACGAGCAGTACTTC
CDR3aa: CASSQRASGGSYEQYF

j_gene: TRBJ2-1
v_gene: TRBV4-3
d_gene: TRBD2
abundance: .
len: 17
CDR3nt: TGCGCCAGCAGTCCCGGGGTCGGACTAGCGGGAGGCAATGAGCAGTTCTTC
CDR3aa: CASSPGVGLAGGNEQFF

j_gene: TRBJ2-7
v_gene: TRBV29-1
d_gene: .
abundance: many
len: 12
CDR3nt: TGCAGCGTTAAGGCAGGGACCTACGAGCAGTACTTC
CDR3aa: CSVKAGTYEQYF

j_gene: TRBJ1-1
v_gene: TRBV7-9
d_gene: .
abundance: few
len: 15
CDR3nt: TGTGCCAGCAGCCCGCGACTCGGTTTGAACACTGAAGCTTTCTTT
CDR3aa: CASSPRLGLNTEAFF

j_gene: TRBJ2-1
v_gene: TRBV12-3/TRBV12-4
d_gene: TRBD2
abundance: few
len: 17
CDR3nt: TGTGCCAGCAGTCCTGGACTAGCGGGGAGCTCCTACAATGAGCAGTTCTTC
CDR3aa: CASSPGLAGSSYNEQFF

j_gene: TRBJ1-4
v_gene: TRBV20-1
d_gene: .
abundance: many
len: 13
CDR3nt: TGCAGTGCTAGAGATATGGGGAGTGAAAAACTGTTTTTT
CDR3aa: CSARDMGSEKLFF

j_gene: TRBJ2-3
v_gene: TRBV7-9
d_gene: TRBD1
abundance: .
len: 16
CDR3nt: TGTGCCAGCAGCTTGTCGTTGGGACAGCCCACAGATACGCAGTATTTT
CDR3aa: CASSLSLGQPTDTQYF

j_gene: TRBJ2-4
v_gene: TRBV7-2
d_gene: .
abundance: .
len: 15
CDR3nt: TGTGCCAGCAGCTTAGCGAGCCAGGCCAAAAACATTCAGTACTTC
CDR3aa: CASSLASQAKNIQYF

j_gene: TRBJ2-1
v_gene: TRBV7-8
d_gene: .
abundance: few
len: 15
CDR3nt: TGTGCCAGCAGCTTAGGAGACTATTCCTACAATGAGCAGTTCTTC
CDR3aa: CASSLGDYSYNEQFF

j_gene: TRBJ2-3
v_gene: TRBV2
d_gene: TRBD2
abundance: few
len: 15
CDR3nt: TGTGCCAGCAGTAGGGGAGCGGGAAGCACAGATACGCAGTATTTT
CDR3aa: CASSRGAGSTDTQYF

j_gene: TRBJ2-7
v_gene: TRBV3-1
d_gene: .
abundance: .
len: 14
CDR3nt: TGTGCCAGCAGCCTGATTATAAGCTCCTACGAGCAGTACTTC
CDR3aa: CASSLIISSYEQYF

j_gene: TRBJ2-2
v_gene: TRBV24-1
d_gene: .
abundance: .
len: 12
CDR3nt: TGTGCCACCAGTGAAGGCGTCGGGGAGCTGTTTTTT
CDR3aa: CATSEGVGELFF

j_gene: TRBJ2-7
v_gene: TRBV28
d_gene: .
abundance: few
len: 13
CDR3nt: TGTGCCAGCAGGACCATCCCAGGGTTCGAGCAGTACTTC
CDR3aa: CASRTIPGFEQYF

j_gene: TRBJ2-5
v_gene: TRBV27
d_gene: TRBD1
abundance: few
len: 14
CDR3nt: TGTGCCAGCAGGCGACAGGGGCTAGGGGAGACCCAGTACTTC
CDR3aa: CASRRQGLGETQYF

j_gene: TRBJ2-1
v_gene: TRBV4-2
d_gene: .
abundance: few
len: 17
CDR3nt: TGTGCCAGCAGCCAAGGACCGGGACGGCAAAAGTACAATGAGCAGTTCTTC
CDR3aa: CASSQGPGRQKYNEQFF

j_gene: TRBJ1-2
v_gene: TRBV5-1
d_gene: .
abundance: many
len: 16
CDR3nt: TGCGCCAGCAGCTTGATCGGGGGCAGTGGAAACTATGGCTACACCTTC
CDR3aa: CASSLIGGSGNYGYTF

j_gene: TRBJ2-1
v_gene: TRBV7-8
d_gene: .
abundance: .
len: 11
CDR3nt: TGTGCCAGCAGCTTAGTTTATGAGCAGTTCTTC
CDR3aa: CASSLVYEQFF

j_gene: TRBJ2-7
v_gene: TRBV7-9
d_gene: .
abundance: many
len: 15
CDR3nt: TGTGCCAGCAGCTTAGGGTCGGGGATTTCCTACGAGCAGTACTTC
CDR3aa: CASSLGSGISYEQYF

j_gene: TRBJ2-1
v_gene: TRBV5-1
d_gene: .
abundance: .
len: 14
CDR3nt: TGCGCCAGCAGCTTGGGGGACACCTACAATGAGCAGTTCTTC
CDR3aa: CASSLGDTYNEQFF

j_gene: TRBJ2-7
v_gene: TRBV28
d_gene: .
abundance: .
len: 17
CDR3nt: TGTGCCAGCACCTCCCAGGGGATAGTACAGAACTCCTACGAGCAGTACTTC
CDR3aa: CASTSQGIVQNSYEQYF

j_gene: TRBJ2-7
v_gene: TRBV21-1
d_gene: .
abundance: .
len: 14
CDR3nt: TGTGCCAGCACTTCAACCAGGGGTTCCTACGAGCAGTACTTC
CDR3aa: CASTSTRGSYEQYF

j_gene: TRBJ2-3
v_gene: TRBV20-1
d_gene: TRBD2
abundance: .
len: 16
CDR3nt: TGCAGTGCTAGACCGCTAGCGGGAGAGAGGACAGATACGCAGTATTTT
CDR3aa: CSARPLAGERTDTQYF

j_gene: TRBJ2-5
v_gene: TRBV9
d_gene: .
abundance: few
len: 16
CDR3nt: TGTGCCAGCAGCGTAGGTGGTAGGGGGGGGCAAGAGACCCAGTACTTC
CDR3aa: CASSVGGRGGQETQYF

j_gene: TRBJ2-3
v_gene: TRBV20-1
d_gene: TRBD2
abundance: many
len: 15
CDR3nt: TGCAGTGCTAGACACTTAGCGGGACTCACAGATACGCAGTATTTT
CDR3aa: CSARHLAGLTDTQYF

j_gene: TRBJ2-1
v_gene: TRBV24-1
d_gene: .
abundance: many
len: 15
CDR3nt: TGTGCCACCAGTGTCGGACAGTTCTCCTACAATGAGCAGTTCTTC
CDR3aa: CATSVGQFSYNEQFF

j_gene: TRBJ2-2
v_gene: TRBV11-3
d_gene: .
abundance: many
len: 14
CDR3nt: TGTGCCAGCAGCTTAAAGGGGGACACCGGGGAGCTGTTTTTT
CDR3aa: CASSLKGDTGELFF

j_gene: TRBJ2-5
v_gene: TRBV12-3/TRBV12-4
d_gene: TRBD1
abundance: many
len: 14
CDR3nt: TGTGCCAGCAGTTTAAGAAGGGGGCCTGGCACCCAGTACTTC
CDR3aa: CASSLRRGPGTQYF

j_gene: TRBJ2-5
v_gene: TRBV20-1
d_gene: TRBD2
abundance: many
len: 17
CDR3nt: TGCAGTGTTCCCGCCGGACTAGCGGGAGATAGTAGGGAGACCCAGTACTTC
CDR3aa: CSVPAGLAGDSRETQYF

j_gene: TRBJ1-1
v_gene: TRBV27
d_gene: .
abundance: .
len: 14
CDR3nt: TGTGCCAGCAGTGGCAGACCCTTGGGCACTGAAGCTTTCTTT
CDR3aa: CASSGRPLGTEAFF

j_gene: TRBJ2-7
v_gene: TRBV10-2
d_gene: TRBD2
abundance: many
len: 14
CDR3nt: TGCGCCAGCAGTGACGGGGGGAGCTCCTACGAGCAGTACTTC
CDR3aa: CASSDGGSSYEQYF

j_gene: TRBJ2-5
v_gene: TRBV7-2
d_gene: TRBD2
abundance: .
len: 15
CDR3nt: TGTGCCAGCAGCGTAACTAGCGGGCCGAAAGAGACCCAGTACTTC
CDR3aa: CASSVTSGPKETQYF

j_gene: TRBJ2-2
v_gene: TRBV6-1
d_gene: .
abundance: .
len: 17
CDR3nt: TGTGCCAGCAGATCCATCAGCAGGAGAGGGGACACCGGGGAGCTGTTTTTT
CDR3aa: CASRSISRRGDTGELFF

j_gene: TRBJ1-2
v_gene: TRBV29-1
d_gene: .
abundance: few
len: 13
CDR3nt: TGCAGCGCGATCAGCGAGAGCCTGTATGGCTACACCTTC
CDR3aa: CSAISESLYGYTF